Following are 24 T cell receptor beta chains from one sample sequenced in a study of Ad26.COV2.S vaccination and SARS-CoV-2 variants. Documented treatment: 15 to 20 received Ad26.COV2.S at low or high dose, single or two shots; about five received placebo; per-sample allocation not given. Sampling occurred on day 63 after the first vaccine or placebo injection. Some clones are missing from TCRdb's copy, which holds only in-frame ones; the method was immunoSEQ multiplex PCR. The sample lists some 640,000 clones; 89% were seen once. The material was peripheral blood, obtained in a trial of Ad26.COV2.S vaccine versus placebo. Receptors originate from a person between 18 and 60 years old who received the Ad26.COV2.S COVID-19 vaccine or a placebo.

This chain joins TRBV7-8 and TRBJ2-7, with D tentatively TRBD2 (7 bases). Per the germline V gene, CDR1 is SGHVS and CDR2 is FQNEAQ. Trimming stripped 4 bases from V and 0 bases from J, with 16 bases between. The CDR3 runs to 16 residues. This CDR3 reads CASSSRAGDTSYEQYF. CDR3 coding DNA: TGTGCCAGCAGCTCGCGGGCGGGGGACACCTCCTACGAGCAGTACTTC. Using reference TRBV7-8 and TRBJ2-7 for the parts outside the CDR3, the full variable domain is GAGVSQSPRYKVAKRGQDVALRCDPISGHVSLFWYQQALGQGPEFLTYFQNEAQLDKSGLPSDRFFAERPEGSVSTLKIQRTQQEDSAVYLCASSSRAGDTSYEQYFGPGTRLTVT.

The chain employs TRBV27 and TRBJ2-7, with 9 bases lining up with TRBD1. J was trimmed by 4 bases and V by 4 bases; bases with no gene match: 5. CDR3 length: 14 residues. Germline V gives CDR1 MNHEY, CDR2 SMNVEV (reference sequence). CDR3 amino acids: CASSSTGTGYEQYF. CDR3 DNA sequence: TGTGCCAGCAGTTCCACCGGGACAGGGTACGAGCAGTACTTC.

The chain joins TRBV5-6 to TRBJ1-3, with 11 positions matching TRBD1. Germline V gene data show CDR1 as SGHDT and CDR2 as YYEEEE. The CDR3 is made up of 16 amino acids. V gave up 4 bases and J gave up 4 bases; unmatched junction bases: 7. The CDR3: CASSAGDRGKGNTIYF. DNA of the CDR3: TGTGCCAGCAGCGCTGGGGACAGGGGGAAAGGAAACACCATATATTTT.

This clone was seen only once. This sequence joins TRBV24-1 and TRBJ2-2; TRBD2 aligns across 7 bases. The ends lost 4 bases at V and 6 bases at J; junction bases unmatched: 7. Germline values: CDR1 KGHDR, CDR2 SFDVKD. This CDR3 is built from 15 residues. CDR3 sequence reads: CATSDPGAGAGELFF. DNA of the CDR3: TGTGCCACCAGTGACCCCGGGGCGGGGGCCGGGGAGCTGTTTTTT.

This clone was recorded once. The CDR3 DNA is TGCGCCAGCAGTGAGTCGCTAGGGATCGCCGGGGAGCTGTTTTTT. This translates into CASSESLGIAGELFF. The chain joins TRBV10-1 to TRBJ2-2; D is undetermined. The CDR3 covers 15 residues. From germline, CDR1 is WNHNN and CDR2 SYGVQD (reference sequence). V lost 0 bases and J lost 6, with 11 bases in between.

The rearrangement uses TRBV19 and TRBJ1-4; TRBD1 matches 9 bases. Trimming took 3 bases from V and 8 from J; bases not matched to a gene: 13. This CDR3 is 17 amino acids long. Germline V CDR1 and CDR2: LNHDA, SQIVND (reference sequence). CDR3 sequence: CASSISAPTGGREKLFF. The CDR3 DNA is TGTGCCAGTAGTATTTCGGCCCCGACAGGGGGTAGGGAAAAACTGTTTTTT.

Notes on this clone: This may stem from a read error, because a much larger clone lies one nucleotide away. J is TRBJ2-3 and V is TRBV5-4; D not resolved. Trimming stripped 2 bases from V and 2 bases from J, with 0 bases between. Germline V gives CDR1 SGHNT, CDR2 YYREEE (reference sequence). This CDR3 is built from 11 residues. The CDR3 protein is CASSFTDTQYF. The CDR3 DNA reads as TGTGCCAGCAGCTTCACAGATACGCAGTATTTT.

This clone was seen just once. The chain combines TRBV24-1 with TRBJ2-1; no firm D call. The V end lost 5 bases, the J end lost 8 bases, and 9 bases lay between the germline ends. There are 12 residues in the CDR3. CDR1 is KGHDR and CDR2 is SFDVKD in the germline V gene. Here the CDR3 reads CATSGTNDEQFF. Here the CDR3 DNA reads TGTGCCACCAGTGGAACCAACGATGAGCAGTTCTTC.

This clone was seen a few times. The chain recombines TRBV5-1 with TRBJ2-7; weak D call: TRBD1 (5 bases). Per germline, CDR1 SGHRS and CDR2 YFSETQ. This CDR3 has 14 amino acids. V dropped 0 bases and J dropped 2 bases, with 9 bases sitting between them. The CDR3 reads CASSLASGPYEQYF. The CDR3 DNA follows: TGCGCCAGCAGCTTGGCCTCAGGGCCCTACGAGCAGTACTTC.

The chain carries TRBV7-9 and TRBJ1-1, with D perhaps TRBD1 (6 bases). Germline V gene sequence: CDR1 SEHNR, CDR2 FQNEAQ (reference sequence). The CDR3 is 15 residues long. Trimming shortened V by 5 bases and J by 4 bases, and 17 bases separated the two germline ends. Here the CDR3 DNA reads TGTGCCAGCAGCATAATTACAGGGCGCGCCACTGAAGCTTTCTTT. This encodes CASSIITGRATEAFF.

This clone was observed once. The V gene is TRBV5-1, the J gene TRBJ2-3; unclear D gene. Trimming left V 0 bases short and J 1 base short, with 9 bases between. The germline gives CDR1 SGHRS, CDR2 YFSETQ. CDR3 length: 15 residues. CDR3 coding DNA: TGCGCCAGCAGCTTGGTAGGGCCAGGCACAGATACGCAGTATTTT. This gives the protein CASSLVGPGTDTQYF.

The chain recombines TRBV16 with TRBJ2-1; 8 nucleotides align to TRBD1. Germline V lookup: CDR1 KGHSY, CDR2 FQNENV. This CDR3 comprises 17 residues. Trimming cost V 2 bases and J 4 bases; bases outside gene matches: 10. The CDR3 here is CASSQQVGQAFYNEQFF. The CDR3 nucleotides are TGTGCCAGCAGCCAACAGGTGGGACAGGCCTTTTACAATGAGCAGTTCTTC.

The J gene is TRBJ1-6, the V gene TRBV7-9; TRBD1 is a possible D gene (5 bases). V lost 5 bases and J lost 9, with 14 bases in between. Looked up from germline, CDR1 is SEHNR and CDR2 is FQNEAQ (reference sequence). This CDR3 spans 14 amino acids. CDR3 DNA: TGTGCCAGCAGCGCCGACAGATGGGGTTCACCCCTCCACTTT. Translating gives CASSADRWGSPLHF.

The chain uses TRBV4-2 and TRBJ1-3; D might be TRBD1 (6 bases). The germline gives CDR1 LGHNA, CDR2 YNFKEQ. The CDR3 sequence is 18 residues long. V was shortened by 1 base and J by 0 bases, with 16 bases between the two germline ends. CDR3 protein: CASSQVARGLGSGNTIYF. The DNA of the CDR3 is TGTGCCAGCAGCCAAGTGGCCAGGGGATTGGGCTCTGGAAACACCATATATTTT.

V usage is TRBV10-3 and J usage is TRBJ2-7; 11 bases fit TRBD1. V trimming: 4 bases; J trimming: 0 bases; junction bases outside the gene matches: 2. This CDR3 has 15 residues. Germline assignment: CDR1 ENHRY and CDR2 SYGVKD. This CDR3 reads CAISVGTGGSYEQYF. DNA for the CDR3: TGTGCCATCAGTGTTGGGACAGGGGGCTCCTACGAGCAGTACTTC.

This chain joins TRBV30 and TRBJ2-3; 9 nucleotides align to TRBD2. The CDR3 length is 15 residues. In germline, CDR1 is GTSNPN, CDR2 SVGIG (reference sequence). The V gene end was trimmed by 2 bases and the J gene end by 1 base; junction bases not matched to a gene: 4. CDR3 protein: CAWSHSGRRTDTQYF. CDR3 coding DNA: TGTGCCTGGAGTCATAGCGGGAGACGCACAGATACGCAGTATTTT.

This sequence joins TRBV9 and TRBJ1-2; 7 nucleotides align to TRBD1. The CDR3 spans 15 residues. The germline V gene has CDR1 SGDLS and CDR2 YYNGEE. Trimming cost V 4 bases and J 2 bases; bases outside gene matches: 8. CDR3 loop: CASSSRDRKNYGYTF. In nucleotides, the CDR3 is TGTGCCAGCAGCAGCCGGGACAGAAAAAACTATGGCTACACCTTC.

The chain joins TRBV27 to TRBJ2-7, with D perhaps given as TRBD1 or TRBD2 (6 bases each). There are 13 residues in the CDR3. V was pared by 8 bases and J by 3 bases, with 14 bases between. The germline gives CDR1 MNHEY, CDR2 SMNVEV (reference sequence). The CDR3: CASRRRGNYEQYF. Here the CDR3 DNA reads TGTGCCAGCCGACGGAGGGGGAACTACGAGCAGTACTTC.

The gene calls are TRBV5-4 and TRBJ2-1; 9 nucleotides align to TRBD1. V gave up 7 bases and J gave up 7 bases; unmatched junction bases: 9. The length of the CDR3 is 14 residues. From germline, CDR1 is SGHNT and CDR2 YYREEE (reference sequence). The CDR3 region is CASGRGQGGNEQFF. For the CDR3, the DNA is TGTGCCAGCGGCCGGGGACAGGGAGGGAATGAGCAGTTCTTC.

This sequence joins TRBV19 and TRBJ1-1, with D tentatively TRBD1 (5 bases). Deletions cut 5 bases from V and 10 bases from J, with 17 bases between. Germline V gene sequence: CDR1 LNHDA, CDR2 SQIVND (reference sequence). The CDR3 is 13 amino acids. The CDR3 DNA is TGTGCCAGTAGTTCGACAGCATCAGGAGGAGCTTTCTTT. Amino acids: CASSSTASGGAFF.

The rearrangement uses TRBV7-2 and TRBJ1-1; maybe TRBD1 (5 bases). The germline V gene encodes CDR1 SGHTA and CDR2 FQGNSA. The CDR3 has 14 amino acids. V lost 5 bases and J lost 1, with 11 bases in between. In nucleotides, the CDR3 is TGTGCCAGCAGCGCGGGACCGTGGAACACTGAAGCTTTCTTT. Its protein is CASSAGPWNTEAFF.

The gene calls are TRBV19 and TRBJ2-7; 7 nucleotides agree with TRBD1. V lost 5 bases and J lost 4; bases outside the gene matches: 8. CDR1 LNHDA and CDR2 SQIVND come from the germline V gene (reference sequence). There are 14 residues in the CDR3. CDR3 loop: CASSATGTAYEQYF. The CDR3 DNA sequence: TGTGCCAGTAGTGCAACCGGGACAGCATACGAGCAGTACTTC. Combining the CDR3 with reference TRBV19 and TRBJ2-7 gives the whole variable domain DGGITQSPKYLFRKEGQNVTLSCEQNLNHDAMYWYRQDPGQGLRLIYYSQIVNDFQKGDIAEGYSVSREKKESFPLTVTSAQKNPTAFYLCASSATGTAYEQYFGPGTRLTVT.

V and J are TRBV2 and TRBJ1-6, with D uncertain. Germline CDR1 SNHLY, CDR2 FYNNEI. Trimming pared 1 base from V and 8 bases from J, leaving 15 bases between. The length of the CDR3 is 16 residues. The CDR3 sequence: CASSEDLGDWDSPLHF. The CDR3 coding sequence is TGTGCCAGCAGTGAAGACCTCGGTGATTGGGATTCACCCCTCCACTTT. Looking up the rest from reference TRBV2 and TRBJ1-6 gives the full variable domain: EPEVTQTPSHQVTQMGQEVILRCVPISNHLYFYWYRQILGQKVEFLVSFYNNEISEKSEIFDDQFSVERPDGSNFTLKIRSTKLEDSAMYFCASSEDLGDWDSPLHFGNGTRLTVT.

This rearrangement joins TRBV27 to TRBJ1-6, with no clear D. Germline-derived CDR1 and CDR2 are MNHEY and SMNVEV (reference sequence). The germline V and J ends were trimmed by 6 bases and 3 bases, with 12 bases remaining between them. The CDR3 length is 15 residues. The CDR3 nucleotides read TGTGCCAGCAGACAACACCTGTACTATAATTCACCCCTCCACTTT. Amino acid sequence: CASRQHLYYNSPLHF.